The 2 T cell receptor beta chains below were found in one sample sequenced in a study of T cell responses to AZD1222 COVID-19 vaccine. Only in-frame clones appear in the TCRdb table, and some are missing; sequencing was by immunoSEQ multiplex PCR. The sample lists some 130,000 clones, around four fifths occurring once. The sequencing here drew on peripheral blood, taken on day 0 of AZD1222 vaccination. The source of these receptors is an adult in good health.

CDR3 residues: CASSPGEFPGTEAFF. CDR3 sequence (DNA): TGTGCCAGCAGTCCTGGGGAATTCCCGGGCACTGAAGCTTTCTTT. This chain connects TRBV11-2 to TRBJ1-1, with D uncertain. Germline loops: CDR1 SGHAT, CDR2 FQNNGV. Trimming cost V 6 bases and J 4 bases, with 18 bases left between them. The CDR3 runs 15 residues.

The genes are TRBV28 and TRBJ1-1; D gene uncertain. The CDR3 consists of 16 residues. The V gene lost 2 bases and the J gene lost 8 bases, with 21 bases spanning the gap. CDR1 and CDR2 from the germline V gene are MDHEN and SYDVKM. This chain's CDR3 is CASSLQPQGRSGEAFF. The CDR3 nucleotides read TGTGCCAGCAGTTTACAACCCCAAGGACGTTCCGGGGAAGCTTTCTTT.